This T cell receptor beta chain stems from a study of naive and memory T cell subsets. The study's findings and limits: Potentially, T cell activation and differentiation skew this RNA-based measurement.

Ligated cDNA underwent four rounds of PCR with nested alpha and beta constant region primers and SP2. Reverse transcription of blood and skin TCR RNA was primed at alpha and beta constant regions. TCRdb recomputed calls from the 5' RACE reads with MiXCR, one row per CDR3 protein. This sample has 55,000 to 70,000 distinct CDR3 sequences, with 7.6% found just once. The library had UMIs added by 3' ligation of an oligonucleotide to TCR cDNA. Adult healthy volunteers gave 2.5 ml peripheral blood for whole-blood RNA. Cells were not sorted; total RNA input targeted about 1 to 1,100 ng. This clonotype was counted a few times. Antigen specificity is unknown. There are 12 residues in the CDR3. The germline V gene encodes CDR1 SGHVS and CDR2 FNYEAQ. Trimming shortened V by 5 bases and J by 5 bases, and 9 bases separated the two germline ends.

The J gene is TRBJ1-1, the V gene TRBV7-6; maybe TRBD1 (5 bases). This sequence originates from a female donor in good health. CDR3 coding DNA: TGTGCCAGCAGCCTGAAGGGGACTGAAGCTTTCTTT. Its translation is CASSLKGTEAFF.